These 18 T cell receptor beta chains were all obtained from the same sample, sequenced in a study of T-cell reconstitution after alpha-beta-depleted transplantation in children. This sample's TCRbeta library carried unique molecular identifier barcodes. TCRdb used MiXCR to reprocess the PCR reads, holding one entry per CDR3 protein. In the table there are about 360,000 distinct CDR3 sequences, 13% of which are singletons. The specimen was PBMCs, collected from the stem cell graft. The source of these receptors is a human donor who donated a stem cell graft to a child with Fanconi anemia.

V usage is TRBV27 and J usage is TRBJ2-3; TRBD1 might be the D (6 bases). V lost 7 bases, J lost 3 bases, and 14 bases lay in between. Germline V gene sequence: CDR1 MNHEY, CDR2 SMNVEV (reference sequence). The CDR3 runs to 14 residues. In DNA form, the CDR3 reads TGTGCCAGCACGGCAGGGGTAGAGACAGATACGCAGTATTTT. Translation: CASTAGVETDTQYF.

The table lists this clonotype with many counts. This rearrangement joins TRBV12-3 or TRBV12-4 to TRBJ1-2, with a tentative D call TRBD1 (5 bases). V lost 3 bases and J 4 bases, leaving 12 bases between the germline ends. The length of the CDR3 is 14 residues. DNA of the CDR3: TGTGCCAGCAGTTTCTGGGACGTGGGCTATGGCTACACCTTC. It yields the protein CASSFWDVGYGYTF.

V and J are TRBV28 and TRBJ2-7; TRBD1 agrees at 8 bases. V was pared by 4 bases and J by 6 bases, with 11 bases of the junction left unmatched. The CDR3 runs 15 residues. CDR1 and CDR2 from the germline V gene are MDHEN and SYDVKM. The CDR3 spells CASSSFLTGESEQYV. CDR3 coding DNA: TGTGCCAGCAGTTCCTTCTTGACAGGGGAAAGCGAGCAGTACGTC.

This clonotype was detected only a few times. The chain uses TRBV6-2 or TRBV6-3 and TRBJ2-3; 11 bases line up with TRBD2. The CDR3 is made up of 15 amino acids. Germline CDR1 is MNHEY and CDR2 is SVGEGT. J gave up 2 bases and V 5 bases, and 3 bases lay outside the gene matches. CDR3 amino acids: CASSASGGFTDTQYF. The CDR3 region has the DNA TGTGCCAGCAGTGCTAGCGGGGGGTTCACAGATACGCAGTATTTT.

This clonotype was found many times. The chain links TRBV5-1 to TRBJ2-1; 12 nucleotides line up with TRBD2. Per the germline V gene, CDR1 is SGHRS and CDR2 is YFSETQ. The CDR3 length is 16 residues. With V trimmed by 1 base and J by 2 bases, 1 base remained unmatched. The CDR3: CASSLTSGGTYNEQFF. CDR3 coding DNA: TGCGCCAGCAGCTTGACTAGCGGGGGGACCTACAATGAGCAGTTCTTC. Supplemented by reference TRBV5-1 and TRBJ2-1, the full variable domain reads KAGVTQTPRYLIKTRGQQVTLSCSPISGHRSVSWYQQTPGQGLQFLFEYFSETQRNKGNFPGRFSGRQFSNSRSEMNVSTLELGDSALYLCASSLTSGGTYNEQFFGPGTRLTVL.

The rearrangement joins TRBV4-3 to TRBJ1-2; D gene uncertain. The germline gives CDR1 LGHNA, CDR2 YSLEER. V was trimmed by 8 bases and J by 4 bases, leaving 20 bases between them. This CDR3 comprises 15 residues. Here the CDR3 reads CASGFRGRGPYGYTF. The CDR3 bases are TGCGCCAGCGGATTCCGAGGCCGCGGTCCCTATGGCTACACCTTC.

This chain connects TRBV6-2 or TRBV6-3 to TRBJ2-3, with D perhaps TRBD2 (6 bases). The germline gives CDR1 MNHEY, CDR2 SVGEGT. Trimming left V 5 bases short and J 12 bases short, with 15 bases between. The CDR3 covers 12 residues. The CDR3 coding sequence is TGTGCCAGCAGTGATCCGGGACTCAATCAGTATTTT. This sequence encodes CASSDPGLNQYF.

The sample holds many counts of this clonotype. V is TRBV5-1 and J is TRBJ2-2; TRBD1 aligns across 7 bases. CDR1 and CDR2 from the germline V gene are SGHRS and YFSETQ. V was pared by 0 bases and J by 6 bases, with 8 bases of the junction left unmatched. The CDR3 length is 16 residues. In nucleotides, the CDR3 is TGCGCCAGCAGCTTGGATTCAGGGGGTAGCGCCGGGGAGCTGTTTTTT. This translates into CASSLDSGGSAGELFF.

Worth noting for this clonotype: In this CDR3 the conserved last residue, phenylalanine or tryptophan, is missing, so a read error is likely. CDR3 amino acids: CASSLVAVNTEAFY. In DNA form, the CDR3 reads TGTGCCAGCAGCTTAGTAGCGGTGAACACTGAAGCTTTCTAT. The rearrangement links TRBV7-2 to TRBJ1-1; D remains ambiguous. V lost 1 base and J 0 bases, leaving 6 bases between the germline ends. This CDR3 is 14 amino acids long. Germline V CDR1 and CDR2: SGHTA, FQGNSA.

CDR3 DNA: TGCGCCAGCAGCCAAACAGGGATGGGTAGCACAGATACGCAGTATTTT. It translates to CASSQTGMGSTDTQYF. The genes are TRBV4-3 and TRBJ2-3, with D perhaps matching TRBD1 (6 bases). CDR1 and CDR2 (germline): LGHNA, YSLEER. Trimming pared 2 bases from V and 0 bases from J, leaving 12 bases between. The CDR3 runs to 16 residues.

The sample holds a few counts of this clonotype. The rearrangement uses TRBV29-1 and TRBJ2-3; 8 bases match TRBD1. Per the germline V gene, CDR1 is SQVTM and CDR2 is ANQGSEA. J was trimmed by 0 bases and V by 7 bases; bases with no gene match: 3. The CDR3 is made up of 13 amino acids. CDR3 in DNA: TGCAGCGGCACAGGGGGGAGCACAGATACGCAGTATTTT. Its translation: CSGTGGSTDTQYF.

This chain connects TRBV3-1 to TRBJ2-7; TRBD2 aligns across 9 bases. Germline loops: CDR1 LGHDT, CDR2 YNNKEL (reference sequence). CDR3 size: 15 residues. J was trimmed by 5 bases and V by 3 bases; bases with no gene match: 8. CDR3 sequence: CASSQLAGTLHEQYF. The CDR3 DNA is TGTGCCAGCAGCCAGCTAGCGGGGACACTTCACGAGCAGTACTTC.

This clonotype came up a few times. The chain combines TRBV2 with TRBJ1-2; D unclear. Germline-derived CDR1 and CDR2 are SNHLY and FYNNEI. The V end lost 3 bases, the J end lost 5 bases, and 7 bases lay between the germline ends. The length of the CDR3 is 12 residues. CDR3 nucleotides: TGTGCCAGCAGTGAGACTGCATATGGCTACACCTTC. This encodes CASSETAYGYTF. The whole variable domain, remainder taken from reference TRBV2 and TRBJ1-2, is EPEVTQTPSHQVTQMGQEVILRCVPISNHLYFYWYRQILGQKVEFLVSFYNNEISEKSEIFDDQFSVERPDGSNFTLKIRSTKLEDSAMYFCASSETAYGYTFGSGTRLTVV.

The chain's CDR3 is CASSLVAGGPGEQFF. In DNA form, the CDR3 reads TGTGCCAGCAGTTTAGTGGCGGGGGGGCCCGGTGAGCAGTTCTTC. This chain uses TRBV12-3 or TRBV12-4 with TRBJ2-1; TRBD2 matches at 9 bases. Germline trimming cut 1 base from V and 9 bases from J; bases unmatched to any gene: 7. The CDR3 has 15 amino acids.

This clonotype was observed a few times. CDR3 sequence (DNA): TGCGCCAGCAGCCAAGATTCGGGGGACTCACCCCTCCACTTT. It yields the protein CASSQDSGDSPLHF. The chain uses TRBV4-3 and TRBJ1-6; tentative D call: TRBD1 (5 bases). This CDR3 is 14 amino acids long. Germline V CDR1 and CDR2: LGHNA, YSLEER. Trimming cost V 0 bases and J 10 bases, with 10 bases left between them.

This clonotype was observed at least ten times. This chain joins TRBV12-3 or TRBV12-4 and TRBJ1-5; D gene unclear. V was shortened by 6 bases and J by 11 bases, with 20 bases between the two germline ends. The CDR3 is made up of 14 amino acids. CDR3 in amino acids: CASSPVEGFGSQHF. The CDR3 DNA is TGTGCCAGCAGCCCCGTCGAAGGGTTCGGATCCCAGCATTTT.

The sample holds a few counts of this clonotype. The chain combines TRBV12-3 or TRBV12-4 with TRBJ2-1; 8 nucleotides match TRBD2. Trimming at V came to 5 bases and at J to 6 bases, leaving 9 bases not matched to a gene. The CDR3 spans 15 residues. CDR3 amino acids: CASSPGLGLGNEQFF. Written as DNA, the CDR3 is TGTGCCAGCAGTCCGGGACTAGGGCTAGGCAATGAGCAGTTCTTC.

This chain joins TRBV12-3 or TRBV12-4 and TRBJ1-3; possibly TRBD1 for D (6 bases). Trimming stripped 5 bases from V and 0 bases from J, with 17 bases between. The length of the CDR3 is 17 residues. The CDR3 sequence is CASSPPQGFGSGNTIYF. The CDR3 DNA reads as TGTGCCAGCAGTCCCCCGCAGGGGTTCGGCTCTGGAAACACCATATATTTT.